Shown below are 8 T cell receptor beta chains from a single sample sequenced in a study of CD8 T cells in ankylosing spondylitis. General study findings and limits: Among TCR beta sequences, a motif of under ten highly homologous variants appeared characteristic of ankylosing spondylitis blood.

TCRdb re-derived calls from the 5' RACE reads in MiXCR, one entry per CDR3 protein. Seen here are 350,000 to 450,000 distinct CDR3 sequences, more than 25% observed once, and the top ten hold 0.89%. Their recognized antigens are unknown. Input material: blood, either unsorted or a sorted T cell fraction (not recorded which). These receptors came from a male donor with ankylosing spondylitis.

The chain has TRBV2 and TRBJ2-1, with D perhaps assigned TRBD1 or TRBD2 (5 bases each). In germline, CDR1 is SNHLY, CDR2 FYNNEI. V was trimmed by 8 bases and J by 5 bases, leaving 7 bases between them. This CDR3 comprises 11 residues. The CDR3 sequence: CASGGHNEQFF. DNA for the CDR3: TGTGCCAGCGGGGGTCACAATGAGCAGTTCTTC.

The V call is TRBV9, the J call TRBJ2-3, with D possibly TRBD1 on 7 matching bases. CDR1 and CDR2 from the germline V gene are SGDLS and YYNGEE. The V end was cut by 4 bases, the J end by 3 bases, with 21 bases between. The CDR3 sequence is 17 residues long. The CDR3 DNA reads TGTGCCAGCAGCCCCCGATCCGCAGGGGGGCGGACAGATACGCAGTATTTT. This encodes CASSPRSAGGRTDTQYF.

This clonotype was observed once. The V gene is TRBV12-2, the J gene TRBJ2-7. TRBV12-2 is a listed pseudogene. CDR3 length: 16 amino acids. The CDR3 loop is CASRLGYRRNSYEQYF. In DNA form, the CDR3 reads TGTGCAAGTCGCTTAGGTTATAGGCGGAACTCCTACGAGCAGTACTTC.

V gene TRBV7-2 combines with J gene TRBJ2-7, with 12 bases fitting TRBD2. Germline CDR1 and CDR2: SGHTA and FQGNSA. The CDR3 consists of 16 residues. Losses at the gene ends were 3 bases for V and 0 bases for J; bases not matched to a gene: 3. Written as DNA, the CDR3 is TGTGCCAGCAGCTTGATGACTAGCGGGGGCTCCTACGAGCAGTACTTC. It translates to CASSLMTSGGSYEQYF.

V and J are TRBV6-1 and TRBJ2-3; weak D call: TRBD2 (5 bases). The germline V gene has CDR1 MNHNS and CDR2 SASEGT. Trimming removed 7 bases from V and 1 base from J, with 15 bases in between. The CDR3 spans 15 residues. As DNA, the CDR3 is TGTGCCAGCACCCAGTTCATCGGGGGCACAGATACGCAGTATTTT. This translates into CASTQFIGGTDTQYF.

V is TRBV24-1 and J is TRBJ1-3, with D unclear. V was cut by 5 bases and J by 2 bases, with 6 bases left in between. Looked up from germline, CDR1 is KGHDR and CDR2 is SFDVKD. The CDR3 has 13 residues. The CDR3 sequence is CATSGPPGNTIYF. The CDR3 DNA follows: TGTGCCACCAGTGGCCCCCCTGGAAACACCATATATTTT.

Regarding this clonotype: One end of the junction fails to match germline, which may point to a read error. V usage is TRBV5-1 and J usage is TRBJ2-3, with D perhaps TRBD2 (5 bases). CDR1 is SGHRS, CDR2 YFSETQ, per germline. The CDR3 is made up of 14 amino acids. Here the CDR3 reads CARSLDLGSDTQYF. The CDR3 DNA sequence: TGCGCCCGCAGCTTGGACTTGGGATCAGATACGCAGTATTTT.

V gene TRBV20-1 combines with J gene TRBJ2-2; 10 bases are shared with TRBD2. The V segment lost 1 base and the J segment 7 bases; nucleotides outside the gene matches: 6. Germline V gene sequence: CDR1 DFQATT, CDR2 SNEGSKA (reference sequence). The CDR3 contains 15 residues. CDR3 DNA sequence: TGCAGTGCTAGAGGGCTAGCGGGAGCGGGCGGGGAGCTGTTTTTT. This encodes CSARGLAGAGGELFF.